The 15 T cell receptor beta chains below come from one sample, sequenced in a study of response to subunit inactivated influenza vaccine. MiXCR was run by TCRdb on the RT-PCR reads, yielding one entry per CDR3 protein. The sample has about 570,000 distinct CDR3 sequences, roughly 10% seen once. The same sample was also studied in work on T cells expressing NK-cell markers. That paper notes: The TCR beta cDNA came from 5'RACE template switching with UMIs.

Sequenced here: PBMCs from blood, sampled on the day of vaccination. All receptors derive from a man over 45 who received an inactivated influenza vaccine.

This clonotype was recorded a few times. The chain employs TRBV6-5 and TRBJ2-7; D is uncertain. The CDR3 runs 12 residues. V dropped 6 bases and J dropped 2 bases, with 8 bases sitting between them. Looked up from germline, CDR1 is MNHEY and CDR2 is SVGAGI. CDR3 sequence: CASRRTAYEQYF. CDR3 bases: TGTGCCAGCAGAAGGACGGCCTACGAGCAGTACTTC.

V is TRBV9 and J is TRBJ1-2; 9 positions agree with TRBD1. The germline V gene has CDR1 SGDLS and CDR2 YYNGEE. The CDR3 has 16 amino acids. V lost 6 bases and J lost 9; bases outside the gene matches: 18. The CDR3: CASTPSSGQGYHRYTF. In DNA, the CDR3 is TGTGCCAGCACCCCCTCCTCGGGACAGGGTTATCATCGCTACACCTTC. The entire variable domain, with the rest obtained from reference TRBV9 and TRBJ1-2, is as follows: DSGVTQTPKHLITATGQRVTLRCSPRSGDLSVYWYQQSLDQGLQFLIQYYNGEERAKGNILERFSAQQFPDLHSELNLSSLELGDSALYFCASTPSSGQGYHRYTFGSGTRLTVV.

This clonotype was detected many times. J is TRBJ1-6 and V is TRBV6-5; no definite D call. The V gene lost 0 bases and the J gene lost 6 bases, with 6 bases spanning the gap. CDR1 and CDR2 from the germline V gene are MNHEY and SVGAGI. The CDR3 extends over 14 amino acids. This CDR3 reads CASSYSGGNSPLHF. The CDR3 nucleotides read TGTGCCAGCAGTTACTCCGGTGGTAATTCACCCCTCCACTTT.

This rearrangement joins TRBV6-1 to TRBJ2-7; 7 bases align to TRBD2. CDR1 is MNHNS and CDR2 is SASEGT in the germline V gene. CDR3 length: 17 amino acids. J gave up 2 bases and V 6 bases, and 16 bases lay outside the gene matches. The CDR3 is CASRSPTGGGSPYEQYF. The CDR3 nucleotides read TGTGCCAGCAGATCTCCGACGGGCGGCGGGAGCCCCTACGAGCAGTACTTC.

The chain couples TRBV11-2 to TRBJ2-7, with 14 bases identical to TRBD2. The CDR3 runs to 16 residues. CDR1 and CDR2 (germline): SGHAT, FQNNGV. V lost 3 bases to trimming and J lost 7 bases; unmatched junction nucleotides: 8. The CDR3 DNA follows: TGTGCCAGCAGCTTGGTGGGACTAGCGGGAGTGTGGGAGCAGTACTTC. Protein sequence: CASSLVGLAGVWEQYF.

This clonotype turned up a few times. The genes are TRBV6-4 and TRBJ2-2; D call uncertain. The V and J ends lost 2 bases and 8 bases respectively, with 6 bases between them. The CDR3 loop spans 12 amino acids. Germline V CDR1 and CDR2: MRHNA, SNTAGT. DNA of the CDR3: TGTGCCAGCAGTGACATGGCAGGGGAGCTGTTTTTT. Encoded protein: CASSDMAGELFF.

V usage is TRBV12-3 or TRBV12-4 and J usage is TRBJ2-1, with D possibly TRBD1 on 6 matching bases. V was clipped by 0 bases and J by 10 bases, with 10 bases between them. The CDR3 is made up of 13 amino acids. CDR3 nucleotides: TGTGCCAGCAGTTTAGCGTTTAGGGGGGAGCAGTTCTTC. The encoded protein is CASSLAFRGEQFF.

This clonotype appeared a few times. This chain links TRBV7-6 with TRBJ2-7; 8 positions agree with TRBD1. From germline, CDR1 is SGHVS and CDR2 FNYEAQ. The CDR3 is 14 amino acids. V trimming: 0 bases; J trimming: 3 bases; junction bases outside the gene matches: 1. The CDR3 here is CASSLAQGVYEQYF. DNA of the CDR3: TGTGCCAGCAGCTTAGCACAGGGGGTCTACGAGCAGTACTTC.

This clonotype occurred a few times. The rearrangement links TRBV6-6 to TRBJ1-1, with unresolved D. Trimming removed 7 bases at V and 4 bases at J, with 13 bases between. Per the germline V gene, CDR1 is MNHNY and CDR2 is SVGAGI (reference sequence). The CDR3 length is 13 residues. The CDR3 DNA sequence: TGTGCCAGCACCCCCGTTGAGGGCACTGAAGCTTTCTTT. Translation: CASTPVEGTEAFF.

V gene TRBV5-1 combines with J gene TRBJ1-1; D remains ambiguous. CDR3 length: 14 residues. Germline CDR1 and CDR2: SGHRS and YFSETQ. The V end lost 1 base, the J end lost 13 bases, and 20 bases lay between the germline ends. Here the CDR3 reads CASSLTTTEGQVFF. As DNA, the CDR3 is TGCGCCAGCAGCTTGACTACTACCGAGGGTCAAGTTTTCTTT. The full variable domain, completed using reference TRBV5-1 and TRBJ1-1, is KAGVTQTPRYLIKTRGQQVTLSCSPISGHRSVSWYQQTPGQGLQFLFEYFSETQRNKGNFPGRFSGRQFSNSRSEMNVSTLELGDSALYLCASSLTTTEGQVFFGQGTRLTVV.

In its sample, this clonotype was seen a few times. This sequence joins TRBV25-1 and TRBJ2-1; TRBD2 matches 7 bases. In germline, CDR1 is MGHDK, CDR2 SYGVNS. This CDR3 is 13 amino acids long. After removal of 1 base from V and 8 bases from J, the junction contained 2 bases not matched to a gene. The CDR3 loop is CASSEWGGDEQFF. The DNA for the CDR3 is TGTGCCAGCAGTGAATGGGGGGGGGATGAGCAGTTCTTC.

The sample holds a few counts of this clonotype. The chain employs TRBV5-1 and TRBJ2-6; D unclear. CDR1 is SGHRS, CDR2 YFSETQ, per germline. V was trimmed by 4 bases and J by 0 bases, leaving 8 bases between them. There are 15 residues in the CDR3. The CDR3 spells CASSAGNSGANVLTF. CDR3 bases: TGCGCCAGCAGCGCCGGTAACTCTGGGGCCAACGTCCTGACTTTC.

This clonotype was found a few times. The rearrangement uses TRBV29-1 and TRBJ2-1; unclear D gene. Trimming removed 4 bases at V and 4 bases at J, with 8 bases between. This CDR3 is 12 amino acids long. Germline V lookup: CDR1 SQVTM, CDR2 ANQGSEA. This CDR3 is CSVGRQYNEQFF. Here the CDR3 DNA reads TGCAGCGTTGGTCGGCAGTACAATGAGCAGTTCTTC.

The V gene is TRBV4-1, the J gene TRBJ2-3, with D unresolved. Germline V gene lookup returns CDR1 MGHRA and CDR2 YSYEKL. With 5 bases removed from V and 2 bases from J, the gap between germline ends came to 11 bases. CDR3 length equals 14 residues. The CDR3 loop reads CASSSQHITDTQYF. In DNA form, the CDR3 reads TGCGCCAGCAGCTCACAACACATCACAGATACGCAGTATTTT.

The chain joins TRBV6-5 to TRBJ2-5; D gene uncertain. Trimming cost V 0 bases and J 4 bases, with 12 bases left between them. Germline V gene sequence: CDR1 MNHEY, CDR2 SVGAGI. The CDR3 covers 15 residues. The CDR3 DNA follows: TGTGCCAGCAGTTACTCGGTGTTTAGTAGAGAGACCCAGTACTTC. It specifies CASSYSVFSRETQYF.